This T cell receptor (beta chain) stems from a study of monozygotic twins with inflammatory bowel disease. Turning to this clonotype: No antigen is known for it.

Germline V gene sequence: CDR1 SGHRS, CDR2 YFSETQ. This CDR3 region has 15 residues. Study results and caveats: TCRbeta diversity (inverse Simpson) was lower in IBD patients than in healthy co-twins. Variability in patient repertoires may have come partly from differing immunosuppressive treatments.

Researchers used 3500 ng of total RNA for each TCR library. Using the 5' RACE reads, TCRdb records one entry per CDR3 protein without DNA. The sample totals some 150,000 distinct CDR3 sequences. The receptor was isolated from a human donor with ulcerative colitis or Crohn's disease, or a healthy co-twin of an affected twin (not recorded which). The sequenced material came from blood. The chain employs TRBV5-1 and TRBJ2-5; the TCRdb call, TRBD1, lacks DNA for checking. The CDR3 sequence: CASSLAKGADQLRYF. Variable domain in full (rest from reference TRBV5-1 and TRBJ2-5): KAGVTQTPRYLIKTRGQQVTLSCSPISGHRSVSWYQQTPGQGLQFLFEYFSETQRNKGNFPGRFSGRQFSNSRSEMNVSTLELGDSALYLCASSLAKGADQLRYFGPGTRLLVL.